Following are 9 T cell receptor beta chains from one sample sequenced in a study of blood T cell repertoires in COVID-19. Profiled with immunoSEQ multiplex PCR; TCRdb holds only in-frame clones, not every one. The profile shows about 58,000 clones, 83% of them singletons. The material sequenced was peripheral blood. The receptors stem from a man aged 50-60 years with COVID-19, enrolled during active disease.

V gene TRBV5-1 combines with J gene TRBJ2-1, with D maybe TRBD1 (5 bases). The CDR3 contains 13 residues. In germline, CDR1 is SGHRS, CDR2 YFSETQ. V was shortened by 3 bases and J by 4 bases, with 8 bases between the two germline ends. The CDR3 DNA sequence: TGCGCCAGCAGCTCAACAGGATACAATGAGCAGTTCTTC. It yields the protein CASSSTGYNEQFF.

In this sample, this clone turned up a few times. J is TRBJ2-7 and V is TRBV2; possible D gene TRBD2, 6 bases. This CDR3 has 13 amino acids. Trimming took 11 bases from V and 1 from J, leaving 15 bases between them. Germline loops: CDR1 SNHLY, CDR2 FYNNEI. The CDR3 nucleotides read TGTGCCTCGGGGTTTAGCGGTTCCTACGAGCAGTACTTC. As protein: CASGFSGSYEQYF.

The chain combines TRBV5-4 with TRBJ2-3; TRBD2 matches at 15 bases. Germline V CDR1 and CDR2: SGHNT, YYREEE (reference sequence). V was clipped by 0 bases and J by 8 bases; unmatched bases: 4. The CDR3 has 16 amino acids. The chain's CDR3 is CASSLDGLAGGGTQYF. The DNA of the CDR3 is TGTGCCAGCAGCTTGGACGGACTAGCGGGAGGGGGTACGCAGTATTTT.

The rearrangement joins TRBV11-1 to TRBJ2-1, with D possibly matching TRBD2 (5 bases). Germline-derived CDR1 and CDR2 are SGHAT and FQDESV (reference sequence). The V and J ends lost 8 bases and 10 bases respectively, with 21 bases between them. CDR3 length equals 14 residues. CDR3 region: CASLLSGRPGEQFF. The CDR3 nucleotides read TGTGCCAGCCTCCTGTCTGGCCGGCCGGGGGAGCAGTTCTTC.

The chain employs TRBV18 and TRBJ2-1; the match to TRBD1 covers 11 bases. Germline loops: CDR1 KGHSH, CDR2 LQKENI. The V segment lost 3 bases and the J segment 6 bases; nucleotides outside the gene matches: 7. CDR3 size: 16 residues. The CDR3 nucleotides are TGTGCCAGCTCACCGAAGACCGGGACAGGGGGCAATGAGCAGTTCTTC. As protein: CASSPKTGTGGNEQFF.

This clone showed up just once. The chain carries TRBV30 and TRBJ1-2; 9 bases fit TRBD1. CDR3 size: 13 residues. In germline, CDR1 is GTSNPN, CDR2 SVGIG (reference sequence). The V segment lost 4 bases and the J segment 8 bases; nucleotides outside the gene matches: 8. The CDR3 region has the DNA TGTGCCTGGAACCTACAGGGGGCTGAAGGCTACACCTTC. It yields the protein CAWNLQGAEGYTF.

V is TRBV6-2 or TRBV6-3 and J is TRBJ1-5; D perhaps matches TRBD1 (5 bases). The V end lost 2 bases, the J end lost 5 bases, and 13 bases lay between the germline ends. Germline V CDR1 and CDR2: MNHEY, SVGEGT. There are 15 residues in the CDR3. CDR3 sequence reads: CASSYGLRGHQPQHF. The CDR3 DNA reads TGTGCCAGCAGTTACGGACTGCGGGGCCATCAGCCCCAGCATTTT.

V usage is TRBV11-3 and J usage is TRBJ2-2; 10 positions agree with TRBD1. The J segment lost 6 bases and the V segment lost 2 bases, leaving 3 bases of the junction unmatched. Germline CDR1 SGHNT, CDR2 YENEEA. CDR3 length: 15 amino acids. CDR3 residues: CASSLSGQGSGELFF. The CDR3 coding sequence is TGTGCCAGCAGCTTATCGGGACAGGGGTCCGGGGAGCTGTTTTTT.

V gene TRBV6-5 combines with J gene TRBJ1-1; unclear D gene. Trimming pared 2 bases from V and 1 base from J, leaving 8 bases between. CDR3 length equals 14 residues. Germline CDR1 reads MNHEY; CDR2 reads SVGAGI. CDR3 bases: TGTGCCAGCAGTTACAGAGGGCGGAACACTGAAGCTTTCTTT. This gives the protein CASSYRGRNTEAFF.